A single sample gave rise to the 13 T cell receptor beta chains below, sequenced in a study of cytomegalovirus exposure and HLA in healthy donors. It was with 60 Vbeta and 13 Jbeta primers that the PCR ran. Data came from immunoSEQ multiplex PCR; TCRdb stores just in-frame clones and leaves some out. Of 200,000 to 250,000 clones in the sample, roughly four fifths were seen once. What was sequenced was PBMCs. All receptors come from a woman aged 50 to 65 in good health and CMV-seropositive.

The chain is built from TRBV29-1 and TRBJ1-2, with TRBD1 as a possible D gene (5 bases). Looked up from germline, CDR1 is SQVTM and CDR2 is ANQGSEA. This CDR3 comprises 12 residues. Deletions cut 6 bases from V and 6 bases from J, with 14 bases between. CDR3 protein: CSVQRGSHGYTF. The CDR3 DNA is TGCAGCGTCCAAAGGGGTAGTCATGGCTACACCTTC. Supplemented by reference TRBV29-1 and TRBJ1-2, the full variable domain reads SAVISQKPSRDICQRGTSLTIQCQVDSQVTMMFWYRQQPGQSLTLIATANQGSEATYESGFVIDKFPISRPNLTFSTLTVSNMSPEDSSIYLCSVQRGSHGYTFGSGTRLTVV.

This chain uses TRBV5-1 with TRBJ1-1, with 8 positions matching TRBD1. The CDR3 sequence is 15 residues long. Germline CDR1 SGHRS, CDR2 YFSETQ. Trimming at V came to 0 bases and at J to 4 bases, leaving 5 bases not matched to a gene. The CDR3 spells CASSLAGTGGTEAFF. The CDR3 DNA follows: TGCGCCAGCAGCTTGGCCGGTACAGGGGGCACTGAAGCTTTCTTT.

The V gene is TRBV4-3, the J gene TRBJ2-3, with 11 bases lining up with TRBD2. This CDR3 spans 17 amino acids. CDR1 and CDR2 from the germline V gene are LGHNA and YSLEER. V gave up 4 bases and J gave up 3 bases; unmatched junction bases: 9. The CDR3 here is CASSPLSGGAGTDTQYF. CDR3 nucleotides: TGCGCCAGCAGCCCCCTTAGCGGGGGGGCCGGGACAGATACGCAGTATTTT.

The chain combines TRBV28 with TRBJ2-2; D gene unclear. The CDR3 is made up of 14 amino acids. Germline V gene sequence: CDR1 MDHEN, CDR2 SYDVKM. Between the trimmed V and J ends, which lost 2 bases and 4 bases, there was a span of 8 bases. The CDR3 protein is CASSLVRFTGELFF. The CDR3 DNA follows: TGTGCCAGCAGTTTAGTCCGGTTCACCGGGGAGCTGTTTTTT. Drawing the rest from reference TRBV28 and TRBJ2-2, the complete variable domain is DVKVTQSSRYLVKRTGEKVFLECVQDMDHENMFWYRQDPGLGLRLIYFSYDVKMKEKGDIPEGYSVSREKKERFSLILESASTNQTSMYLCASSLVRFTGELFFGEGSRLTVL.

V is TRBV9 and J is TRBJ1-2; a possible D gene is TRBD1 (6 bases). Trimming took off 4 bases at V and 6 bases at J, with 10 bases between the two ends. Germline V lookup: CDR1 SGDLS, CDR2 YYNGEE. There are 12 residues in the CDR3. As DNA, the CDR3 is TGTGCCAGCAGCTTCCCAGGGGATGGCTACACCTTC. Translation: CASSFPGDGYTF.

The chain recombines TRBV18 with TRBJ1-2; D may be TRBD1 (5 bases). This CDR3 comprises 11 residues. Germline V gives CDR1 KGHSH, CDR2 LQKENI. Trimming removed 2 bases from V and 12 bases from J, with 10 bases in between. CDR3 nucleotide sequence: TGTGCCAGCTCACCAGGCCAGGGCCACACCTTC. The encoded protein is CASSPGQGHTF.

The V call is TRBV5-1, the J call TRBJ1-1; D is possibly TRBD1 (5 bases). From germline, CDR1 is SGHRS and CDR2 YFSETQ. Trimming took 4 bases from V and 4 from J, leaving 17 bases between them. The CDR3 has 15 residues. The CDR3 spells CASSPATRGFTEAFF. The DNA of the CDR3 is TGCGCCAGCAGCCCCGCGACCCGGGGGTTCACTGAAGCTTTCTTT.

The chain uses TRBV7-2 and TRBJ2-7; TRBD2 might be the D (5 bases). V was trimmed by 2 bases and J by 1 base, leaving 9 bases between them. In germline, CDR1 is SGHTA, CDR2 FQGNSA. The CDR3 contains 14 residues. As DNA, the CDR3 is TGTGCCAGCAGCTTAAGTAGGACTTCCTACGAGCAGTACTTC. This encodes CASSLSRTSYEQYF. Full variable domain (missing parts from reference TRBV7-2 and TRBJ2-7): GAGVSQSPSNKVTEKGKDVELRCDPISGHTALYWYRQSLGQGLEFLIYFQGNSAPDKSGLPSDRFSAERTGGSVSTLTIQRTQQEDSAVYLCASSLSRTSYEQYFGPGTRLTVT.

The J gene is TRBJ2-5, the V gene TRBV14; TRBD2 agrees at 14 bases. V trimming: 5 bases; J trimming: 4 bases; junction bases outside the gene matches: 3. Germline V gene sequence: CDR1 SGHDN, CDR2 FVKESK. There are 15 residues in the CDR3. The CDR3 loop reads CASSSTSGGGETQYF. The CDR3 nucleotides are TGTGCCAGCAGCTCGACTAGCGGGGGGGGAGAGACCCAGTACTTC. Supplemented by reference TRBV14 and TRBJ2-5, the full variable domain reads EAGVTQFPSHSVIEKGQTVTLRCDPISGHDNLYWYRRVMGKEIKFLLHFVKESKQDESGMPNNRFLAERTGGTYSTLKVQPAELEDSGVYFCASSSTSGGGETQYFGPGTRLLVL.

The chain links TRBV6-6 to TRBJ2-2; 12 bases fit TRBD2. The trim removed 6 bases at V and 7 bases at J, leaving 9 bases unmatched. Germline V gives CDR1 MNHNY, CDR2 SVGAGI (reference sequence). The CDR3 runs to 16 residues. Here the CDR3 reads CASRFRLAGEVGELFF. The CDR3 nucleotides are TGTGCCAGCAGATTCAGACTAGCGGGGGAGGTCGGGGAGCTGTTTTTT.

V and J are TRBV19 and TRBJ2-7; D is possibly TRBD2 (6 bases). The germline V gene encodes CDR1 LNHDA and CDR2 SQIVND (reference sequence). This CDR3 comprises 15 residues. Between the trimmed V and J ends, which lost 5 bases and 3 bases, there was a span of 17 bases. The CDR3 is CASSWRGLLNYEQYF. The DNA for the CDR3 is TGTGCCAGTAGTTGGAGGGGACTGCTAAACTACGAGCAGTACTTC.

V gene TRBV18 combines with J gene TRBJ2-3; a weak D match, TRBD1 (5 bases). In germline, CDR1 is KGHSH, CDR2 LQKENI. Trimming removed 5 bases at V and 1 base at J, with 13 bases between. The CDR3 runs to 15 residues. CDR3 region: CASSTRTPRTDTQYF. For the CDR3, the DNA is TGTGCCAGCTCAACACGGACACCACGCACAGATACGCAGTATTTT.

Only a few counts were recorded for this clone. The chain links TRBV5-6 to TRBJ1-6; D is ambiguous. From germline, CDR1 is SGHDT and CDR2 YYEEEE. This CDR3 region has 14 residues. The ends were cut back, 4 bases at V and 10 bases at J, with 15 bases in the middle. CDR3 bases: TGTGCCAGCAGCCGATGGAGGGTTCACTCACCCCTCCACTTT. It specifies CASSRWRVHSPLHF.